The clone carrying this TCR beta chain has a count of ten or more. The antigen remains undetermined. As it was prepared, the TCRbeta library received unique molecular identifiers. TCRdb independently ran MiXCR on the PCR reads; one entry per CDR3 protein. The table has 280,000 or so distinct CDR3 sequences, 9.5% to 13% seen once. This record belongs to a study of T-cell reconstitution after alpha-beta-depleted transplantation in children. General study results and limits: By one year post-transplant, T-cell counts and diversity largely arose from T cells that were newly produced. Reported findings indicate that, about two months after transplant, alpha-beta T cells came from several hundred expanded clones, which were derived from non-depleted graft cells.

This receptor was taken from a male patient between 2 and 15 years old who had a stem cell transplant for chronic granulomatous disease, so the T cells may come from the graft donor. The sample was peripheral blood, taken 180 days after TCRalphabeta/CD19-depleted stem cell transplant.

DNA for the CDR3: TGTGCCAGCAGCGTAAGCGACACACGGGGTAATGAAAAACTGTTTTTT. Translated, it gives CASSVSDTRGNEKLFF. This chain connects TRBV9 to TRBJ1-4; D remains ambiguous. Germline V gene lookup returns CDR1 SGDLS and CDR2 YYNGEE. Between the trimmed V and J ends, which lost 1 base and 4 bases, there was a span of 14 bases. This CDR3 spans 16 amino acids.